This T cell receptor (beta chain) was recovered during a study of T cells in Graves' hyperthyroidism and ophthalmopathy. Study information: Peripheral blood specimens were obtained at initial diagnosis, prior to any treatment.

A few counts support this clonotype. Its antigen is currently unknown. The CDR3 has 16 residues. V lost 4 bases to trimming and J lost 2 bases, with 18 bases between them. Per germline, CDR1 SGHRS and CDR2 YFSETQ. On the basis of clinical symptoms, serum thyroxine and TRAb, thyroid ultrasound and orbital computed tomography, diagnoses were made. Findings of the study overall: From stable hyperthyroidism, ophthalmopathy was separated by a 13 V-J model. Blood also held most thyroid clonotypes expanded beyond 0.001.

RNA transcripts served as the template for amplifying TCR beta CDR3 regions. Primed by the HTBI set, a first-round RT-PCR was run on the TCR CDR3. TCRdb re-derived calls from the multiplex PCR reads in MiXCR, one entry per CDR3 protein. The repertoire includes more than 300,000 distinct CDR3 sequences, roughly an eighth of them detected once, and 9.2% sits in the top ten. The sample taken for sequencing was blood. This rearrangement joins TRBV5-1 to TRBJ2-5; D is uncertain. This TCR derives from a woman between 18 and 29 years old with Graves' hyperthyroidism. CDR3 sequence: CASSPDVNVGQETQYF. The DNA for the CDR3 is TGCGCCAGCAGCCCGGACGTTAACGTTGGTCAAGAGACCCAGTACTTC.